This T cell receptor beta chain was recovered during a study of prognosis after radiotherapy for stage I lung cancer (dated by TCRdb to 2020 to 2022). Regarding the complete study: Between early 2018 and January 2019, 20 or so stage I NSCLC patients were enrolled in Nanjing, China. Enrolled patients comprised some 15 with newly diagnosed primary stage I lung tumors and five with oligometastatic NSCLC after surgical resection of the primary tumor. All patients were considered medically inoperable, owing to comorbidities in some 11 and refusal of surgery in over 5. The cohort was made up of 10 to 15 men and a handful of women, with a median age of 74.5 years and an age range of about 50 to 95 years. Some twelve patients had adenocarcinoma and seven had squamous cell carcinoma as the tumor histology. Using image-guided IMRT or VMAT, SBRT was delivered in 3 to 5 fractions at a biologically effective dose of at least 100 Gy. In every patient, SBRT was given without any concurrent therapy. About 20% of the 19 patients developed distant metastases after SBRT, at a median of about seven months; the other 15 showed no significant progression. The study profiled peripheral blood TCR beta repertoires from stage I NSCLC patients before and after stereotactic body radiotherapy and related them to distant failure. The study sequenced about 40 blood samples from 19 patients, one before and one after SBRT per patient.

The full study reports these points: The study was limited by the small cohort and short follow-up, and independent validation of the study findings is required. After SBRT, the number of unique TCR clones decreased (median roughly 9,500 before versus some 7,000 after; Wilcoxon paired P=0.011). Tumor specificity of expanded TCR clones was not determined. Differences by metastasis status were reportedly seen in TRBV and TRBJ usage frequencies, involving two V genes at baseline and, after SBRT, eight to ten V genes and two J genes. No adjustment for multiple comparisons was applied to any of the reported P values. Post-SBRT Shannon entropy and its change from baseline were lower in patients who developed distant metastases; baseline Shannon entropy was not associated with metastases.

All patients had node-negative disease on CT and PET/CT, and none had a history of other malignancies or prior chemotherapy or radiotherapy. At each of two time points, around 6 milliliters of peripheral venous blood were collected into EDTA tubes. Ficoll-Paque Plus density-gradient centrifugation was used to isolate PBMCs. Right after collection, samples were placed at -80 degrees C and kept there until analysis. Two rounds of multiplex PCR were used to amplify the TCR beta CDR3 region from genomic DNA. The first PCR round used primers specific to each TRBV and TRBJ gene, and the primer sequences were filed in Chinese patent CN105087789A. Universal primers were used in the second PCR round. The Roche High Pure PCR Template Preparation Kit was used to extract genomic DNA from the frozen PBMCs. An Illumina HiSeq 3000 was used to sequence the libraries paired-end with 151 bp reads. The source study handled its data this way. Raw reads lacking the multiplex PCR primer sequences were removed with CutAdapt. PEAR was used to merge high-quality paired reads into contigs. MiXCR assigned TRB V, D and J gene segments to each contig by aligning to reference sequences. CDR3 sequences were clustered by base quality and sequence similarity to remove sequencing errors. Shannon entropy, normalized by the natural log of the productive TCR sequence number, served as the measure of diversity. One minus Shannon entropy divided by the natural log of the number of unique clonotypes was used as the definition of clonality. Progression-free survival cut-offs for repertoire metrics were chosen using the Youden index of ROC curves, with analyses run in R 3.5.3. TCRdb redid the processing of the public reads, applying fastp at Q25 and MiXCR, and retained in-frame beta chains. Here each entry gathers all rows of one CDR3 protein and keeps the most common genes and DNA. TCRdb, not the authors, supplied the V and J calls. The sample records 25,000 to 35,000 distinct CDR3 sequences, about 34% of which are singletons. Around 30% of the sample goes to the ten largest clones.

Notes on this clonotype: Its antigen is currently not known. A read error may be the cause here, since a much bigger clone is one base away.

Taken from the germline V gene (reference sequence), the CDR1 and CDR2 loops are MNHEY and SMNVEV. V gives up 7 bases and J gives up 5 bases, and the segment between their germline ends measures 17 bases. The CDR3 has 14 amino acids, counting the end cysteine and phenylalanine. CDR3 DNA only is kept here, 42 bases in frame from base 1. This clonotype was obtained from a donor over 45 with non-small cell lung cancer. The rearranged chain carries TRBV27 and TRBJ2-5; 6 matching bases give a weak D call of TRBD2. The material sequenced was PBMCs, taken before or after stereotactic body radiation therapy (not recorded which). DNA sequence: TGTGCCAGCATCAGGGAGGCCCGAGGGGAGACCCAGTACTTC. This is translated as CASIREARGETQYF.